These 7 T cell receptor beta chains originate from one sample sequenced in a study of T cells in Graves' hyperthyroidism and ophthalmopathy. Amplification of TCR beta CDR3 regions used RNA as the template. The HTBI primer set was used in a first-round RT-PCR of the TCR CDR3. One entry per CDR3 protein, called by TCRdb with MiXCR from the multiplex PCR reads. The sample lists a few hundred thousand distinct CDR3 sequences; more than 13% were seen once. Sequencing used blood. These receptors were collected from a woman aged 25-40 years with Graves' hyperthyroidism.

J is TRBJ1-1 and V is TRBV20-1; 7 nucleotides align to TRBD1. CDR3 length: 17 amino acids. Trimming cost V 2 bases and J 1 base; bases outside gene matches: 13. Per germline, CDR1 DFQATT and CDR2 SNEGSKA (reference sequence). CDR3 amino acids: CSARRDNRGYGNTEAFF. CDR3 nucleotides: TGCAGTGCTAGACGAGACAACAGGGGATATGGGAACACTGAAGCTTTCTTT.

The chain has TRBV12-3 or TRBV12-4 and TRBJ1-2, with 7 bases that match TRBD1. CDR3 size: 14 residues. The CDR3 spells CATDRRHRDYGYTF. For the CDR3, the DNA is TGTGCTACGGACAGGCGCCATAGGGACTATGGCTACACCTTC.

In this sample, this clonotype turned up once. V gene TRBV29-1 combines with J gene TRBJ2-1, with D uncertain. This CDR3 contains 11 residues. The germline gives CDR1 SQVTM, CDR2 ANQGSEA. CDR3 in DNA: TGCAGTTGGGATGGCTACAATGAGCAGTTCTTC. This translates into CSWDGYNEQFF.

This clonotype occurred many times. The chain couples TRBV6-5 to TRBJ2-1, with 9 bases identical to TRBD2. The CDR3 contains 16 residues. Germline values: CDR1 MNHEY, CDR2 SVGAGI. V lost 2 bases to trimming and J lost 4 bases; unmatched junction nucleotides: 6. The CDR3, as DNA: TGTGCCAGCAGTTACCTTCTAGCGGGGTCATACAATGAGCAGTTCTTC. Its translation is CASSYLLAGSYNEQFF.

This clonotype came up many times. V gene TRBV10-3 combines with J gene TRBJ1-5, with TRBD1 as a possible D gene (6 bases). The CDR3 is 17 residues long. Germline-derived CDR1 and CDR2 are ENHRY and SYGVKD. Trimming left V 0 bases short and J 6 bases short, with 18 bases between. DNA for the CDR3: TGTGCCATCAGTGAGTCGGTCGTTAAGGACAGTGGTCAGCCCCAGCATTTT. Amino acids: CAISESVVKDSGQPQHF.

This clonotype has a count of ten or more. A read error may account for a junction end that differs from germline. The V and J genes are TRBV18 and TRBJ2-1; 7 bases agree with TRBD1. There are 17 residues in the CDR3. The germline V gene encodes CDR1 KGHSH and CDR2 LQKENI. The CDR3 nucleotides are TGTGCCAGCTCACCGAATAGACAGGGCGCTACATACATTGAGCAGTTCTTC. It is translated as CASSPNRQGATYIEQFF.

The chain combines TRBV6-5 with TRBJ2-7, with 8 bases that match TRBD2. This CDR3 has 15 residues. V trimming: 2 bases; J trimming: 6 bases; junction bases outside the gene matches: 9. CDR1 and CDR2 (germline): MNHEY, SVGAGI. CDR3 protein: CASSYSSGTSSEQYF. The CDR3 nucleotides read TGTGCCAGCAGTTACAGTTCCGGGACTAGTTCCGAGCAGTACTTC.